Included here is one T cell receptor (beta chain) sequence, with context. Its antigen is currently not known. No much larger clone exists at a distance of one base, and base qualities are not known. Per the publication, the time point label means: peripheral blood before pembrolizumab. For every enrolled patient, mismatch repair deficiency was confirmed by either polymerase chain reaction or immunohistochemistry. TCR sequencing was performed for a few patients who responded to pembrolizumab therapy. Pembrolizumab PD-1 blockade was prospectively tested in advanced mismatch repair-deficient cancers, regardless of tissue of origin, in the phase II trial. Peripheral blood T cell samples were collected serially, before PD-1 blockade began and at several time points afterward. The timing of each blood sample was reported as weeks after the first dose of pembrolizumab. These data originate in a study of PD-1 blockade in mismatch repair-deficient tumors (dated by TCRdb to the late 2010s). Context from the whole study: Between late 2013 and late 2016, the trial enrolled approximately 91 consecutive patients with approximately 12 types of mismatch repair-deficient cancer, all of whom had received prior treatment and were progressing. Tumor-associated T cell clones were tracked in the peripheral blood of patients responding to PD-1 blockade by deep sequencing of TCR CDR3 regions.

Receptors were amplified or captured by the immunoSEQ multiplex PCR assay. Sourced from immuneACCESS, this table was stored by TCRdb with only in-frame sequences that have V and J called. A share of the clones is absent; for the studies checked, an unresolved V gene accounts for under half, and the remainder has no known explanation. This sample comprises 25,000 to 30,000 clones, approximately 84% of them detected only once. The ten top clones hold 2.5% to 3.5% of the sample. V has 2 bases trimmed and J has 6 bases trimmed; junction bases matching no gene number 6. Measured from the cysteine to the phenylalanine, the CDR3 is 15 residues long. Of the read, only the CDR3 DNA is kept; its 45 bases are in frame from base 1. Based on the germline V gene (reference sequence), the CDR1 and CDR2 sequences are MNHEY and SMNVEV. Broader findings and caveats from the paper: Rapid expansion after pembrolizumab followed by contraction, generally before radiologic responses, was shown by tumor-resident clones, which were often undetectable in blood before treatment.

The sequence was collected from an adult with mismatch repair-deficient cancer. The V gene is TRBV27 and the J gene is TRBJ1-2, and 10 junction bases match TRBD1. The specimen was PBMCs, collected before pembrolizumab treatment. The DNA reads TGTGCCAGCAGTTTAATTGGACAGGGGGACGATGGCTACACCTTC. This is translated as CASSLIGQGDDGYTF.